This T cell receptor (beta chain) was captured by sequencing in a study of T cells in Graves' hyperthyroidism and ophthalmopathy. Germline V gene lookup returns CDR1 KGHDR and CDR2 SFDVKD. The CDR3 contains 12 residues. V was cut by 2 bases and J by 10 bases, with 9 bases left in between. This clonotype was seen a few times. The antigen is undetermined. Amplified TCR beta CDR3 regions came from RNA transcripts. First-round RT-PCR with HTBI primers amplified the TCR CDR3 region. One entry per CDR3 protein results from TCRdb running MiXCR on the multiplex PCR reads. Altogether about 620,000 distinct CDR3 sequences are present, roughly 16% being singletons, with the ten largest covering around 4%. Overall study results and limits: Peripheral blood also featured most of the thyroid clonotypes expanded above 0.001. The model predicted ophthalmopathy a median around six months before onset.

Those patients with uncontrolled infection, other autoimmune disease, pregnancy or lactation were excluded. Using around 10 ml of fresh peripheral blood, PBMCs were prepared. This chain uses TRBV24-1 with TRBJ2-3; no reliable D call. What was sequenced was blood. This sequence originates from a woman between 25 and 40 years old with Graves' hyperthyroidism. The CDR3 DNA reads TGTGCCACCAGTGATTATAGCTCTGCGCAGTATTTT. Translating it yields CATSDYSSAQYF.